Listed below are T cell receptor beta chains from one sample, sequenced in a study of blood T cell repertoires in COVID-19. This table comes from immunoSEQ multiplex PCR, and its TCRdb copy is limited to in-frame clones, with some not included. The sample includes some 250,000 clones, approximately 81% seen only once; the top ten take around 3%. Material for sequencing was peripheral blood. The receptors stem from a woman aged 55-69 years with active or convalescent COVID-19. CDR3s include the opening cysteine and the closing phenylalanine or tryptophan. The order of the fields is J gene, clone size, D gene, V gene, CDR3 DNA, CDR3 protein. D genes are given only for firm matches. Size tells how often a clone was seen (once, few, many) or the class of an expanded clone, and some rows leave it out.

TRBJ2-3	.	.	TRBV7-9	TGTGCCAGCGAAGACAGCCTGAGCACAGATACGCAGTATTTT	CASEDSLSTDTQYF
TRBJ1-4	few	.	TRBV6-2/TRBV6-3	TGTGCCAGCAGTTACGAAGGGACTCCCCGTGAGAAACTGTTTTTT	CASSYEGTPREKLFF
TRBJ1-5	.	.	TRBV2	TGTGCCAGCAGTGAACTGAATTTAGCGCCCCAGCATTTT	CASSELNLAPQHF
TRBJ2-2	.	TRBD2	TRBV18	TGTGCCAGCTCAGAGACGGCGGGGGGCCGCACCGGGGAGCTGTTTTTT	CASSETAGGRTGELFF
TRBJ2-7	.	TRBD2	TRBV5-1	TGCGCCAGCAGCTTGTACGGGGGGGTTTACGAGCAGTACTTC	CASSLYGGVYEQYF
TRBJ1-5	once	.	TRBV10-3	TGTGCCATCCGTCGGGGAGACAATCAGCCCCAGCATTTT	CAIRRGDNQPQHF
TRBJ2-2	.	.	TRBV11-3	TGTGCCAGCAGAACCGGGGCCGGGGAGCTGTTTTTT	CASRTGAGELFF
TRBJ2-5	.	TRBD2	TRBV4-2	TGTGCCAGCAGCCAAGATGGTAGCGGGACACAAGAGACCCAGTACTTC	CASSQDGSGTQETQYF
TRBJ2-3	.	TRBD2	TRBV5-4	TGTGCCAGCAGCTTGGGCTCTAGCGGGGGTATAGATACGCAGTATTTT	CASSLGSSGGIDTQYF
TRBJ1-1	.	.	TRBV10-3	TGTGCCATCAGTGTCGGAGAGAACACTGAAGCTTTCTTT	CAISVGENTEAFF
TRBJ2-3	once	TRBD2	TRBV5-1	TGCGCCAGCAGCATAGGCGGGACTAGCGGGGGGGACCGCACAGATACGCAGTATTTT	CASSIGGTSGGDRTDTQYF